This T cell receptor beta chain originates from a study of control samples from healthy donors and cancer patients. V shed 6 bases and J shed 2 bases, with 9 bases lying between them. The CDR3 covers 13 residues. CDR1 and CDR2 (germline): SGHRS, YFSETQ. Clones were sequenced by immunoSEQ multiplex PCR, and TCRdb holds only the in-frame ones, with some missing. The sample holds approximately 150,000 clones, 85% to 95% seen once. Sequencing used blood. The genes are TRBV5-1 and TRBJ2-1; D possibly corresponds to TRBD2 (5 bases). The TCR originated in a woman aged 18-29 years in good health. CDR3 coding DNA: TGCGCCAGCACGGGGATAACCTACAATGAGCAGTTCTTC. This codes for CASTGITYNEQFF.